The 5 T cell receptor beta chains below were found in one sample sequenced in a study of a mutant IDH1 vaccine in newly diagnosed glioma. Which antigens these TCRs recognize remains unknown. This sample's time point: week 47, end of study. Doses of 300 ug of mutant IDH1 20-mer peptide were given with topical imiquimod. The repertoire was sequenced with immunoSEQ multiplex PCR; TCRdb's copy has only in-frame clones and lacks some. The sample lists roughly 56,000 clones; 70% to 85% were seen once. The input for sequencing was PBMCs, taken from a glioma patient whose treatment included an IDH1 peptide vaccine. The receptor set was obtained from a man aged 50-60 years with glioma.

This clone appeared once. V gene TRBV19 combines with J gene TRBJ1-1; D unresolved. V gave up 4 bases and J gave up 1 base, with 10 bases separating them. The CDR3 consists of 14 residues. CDR1 and CDR2 (germline): LNHDA, SQIVND (reference sequence). The CDR3: CASSKAWTNTEAFF. Written as DNA, the CDR3 is TGTGCCAGTAGTAAAGCTTGGACGAACACTGAAGCTTTCTTT.

The chain carries TRBV27 and TRBJ2-7; D gene unclear. Germline V gives CDR1 MNHEY, CDR2 SMNVEV (reference sequence). The V and J ends lost 2 bases and 3 bases respectively, with 11 bases between them. CDR3 size: 14 residues. CDR3 amino acids: CASSLRGLVYEQYF. In nucleotides, the CDR3 is TGTGCCAGCAGTTTAAGAGGCCTCGTCTACGAGCAGTACTTC.

The chain combines TRBV10-3 with TRBJ2-5; 9 bases align to TRBD1. Germline CDR1 and CDR2: ENHRY and SYGVKD. The CDR3 extends over 16 amino acids. The trim removed 3 bases at V and 5 bases at J, leaving 10 bases unmatched. The CDR3: CAISDPEQGARETQYF. CDR3 DNA: TGTGCCATCAGTGATCCCGAACAGGGGGCGCGGGAGACCCAGTACTTC.

The sample holds a few counts of this clone. The chain links TRBV5-8 to TRBJ2-7, with TRBD1 identical over 8 bases. The CDR3 has 15 amino acids. Unmatched junction bases numbered 7, after V lost 4 bases and J lost 1 base. Germline V CDR1 and CDR2: SGHTS, YDEGEE. CDR3 sequence (DNA): TGTGCCAGCAGCCCTCGAGGACAGGGATCCTACGAGCAGTACTTC. Its protein is CASSPRGQGSYEQYF.

The rearrangement joins TRBV2 to TRBJ2-2, with D unclear. The V end lost 2 bases, the J end lost 7 bases, and 11 bases lay between the germline ends. Germline CDR1 reads SNHLY; CDR2 reads FYNNEI. CDR3 length equals 14 residues. The CDR3 sequence: CASSELSASGELFF. In DNA form, the CDR3 reads TGTGCCAGCAGTGAATTAAGCGCCAGCGGGGAGCTGTTTTTT.